Judged by abundance, the clone carrying this T cell receptor beta chain is large. This record comes from a study of T cell repertoires in aging, cancer and after chemotherapy. TCR beta rearrangements were amplified from peripheral blood genomic DNA. Germline loops: CDR1 LNHDA, CDR2 SQIVND (reference sequence). V was trimmed by 5 bases and J by 8 bases, leaving 15 bases between them. The CDR3 contains 14 residues. Multiplex touch-down PCR with TRB-A/B primers amplified rearranged V-D-J TRB sequences. TCRdb re-analysed the multiplex PCR reads in MiXCR, keeping a single row per CDR3 protein. This sample has more than 2,000 distinct CDR3 sequences, with roughly 19% found just once.

Material for sequencing was blood. The receptor was isolated from a human donor with a solid tumor. The chain employs TRBV19 and TRBJ1-4; D ambiguous. The DNA for the CDR3 is TGTGCCAGTAGTCCTGGGTCGGAGTGGGAAAAACTGTTTTTT. Residues: CASSPGSEWEKLFF.